This T cell receptor (beta chain) was obtained from a study of blood T cell repertoires in COVID-19. Whole-study context: The United States, Italy and Spain were the sources of the acute and convalescent COVID-19 samples. PBMCs, B-cell-depleted T cells, or T cells provided the cDNA or gDNA that made up the material.

Enrolled during active infection, Seattle patients were then followed longitudinally. The CDR3 covers 13 residues. V was shortened by 10 bases and J by 0 bases, with 13 bases between the two germline ends. Germline loops: CDR1 ENHRY, CDR2 SYGVKD. Per the original methods: The assay estimated nucleated cells by amplifying reference gene primers. TCRdb keeps only in-frame clones here, not all; method: immunoSEQ multiplex PCR. V, J and clone size are taken as reported in that table, and D and trimming were inferred from the DNA itself. The table shows a few hundred thousand clones, with approximately 90% occurring only once.

The chain employs TRBV10-3 and TRBJ2-7; a weak D match, TRBD2 (6 bases). Material for sequencing was peripheral blood. This sequence was found in a woman in her twenties or thirties with COVID-19, enrolled during active disease. CDR3: CATGTQSSYEQYF. The CDR3 DNA follows: TGTGCCACCGGGACTCAGAGCTCCTACGAGCAGTACTTC.